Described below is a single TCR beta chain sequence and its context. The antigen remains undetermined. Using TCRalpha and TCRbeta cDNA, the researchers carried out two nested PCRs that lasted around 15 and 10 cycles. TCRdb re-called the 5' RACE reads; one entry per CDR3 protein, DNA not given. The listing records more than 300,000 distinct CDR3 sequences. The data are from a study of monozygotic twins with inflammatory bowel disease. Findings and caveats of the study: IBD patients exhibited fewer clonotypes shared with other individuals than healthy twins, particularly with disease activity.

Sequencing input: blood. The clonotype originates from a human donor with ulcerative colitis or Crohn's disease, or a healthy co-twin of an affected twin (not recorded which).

CDR3 region: CSASQFSYNEQFF. The chain links TRBV20-1 to TRBJ2-1. The germline gives CDR1 DFQATT, CDR2 SNEGSKA (reference sequence). The CDR3 has 13 residues.